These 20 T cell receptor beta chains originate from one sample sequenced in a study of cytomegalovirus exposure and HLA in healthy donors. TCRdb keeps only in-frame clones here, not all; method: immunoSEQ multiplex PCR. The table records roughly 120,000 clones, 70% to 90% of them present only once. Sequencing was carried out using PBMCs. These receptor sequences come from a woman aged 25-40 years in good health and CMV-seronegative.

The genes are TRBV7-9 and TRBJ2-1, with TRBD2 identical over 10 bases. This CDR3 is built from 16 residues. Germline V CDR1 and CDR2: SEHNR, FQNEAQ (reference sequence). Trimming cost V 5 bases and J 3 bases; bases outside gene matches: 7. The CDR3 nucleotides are TGTGCCAGCAGCCCCACCGGGACTAGCGACTACAATGAGCAGTTCTTC. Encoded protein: CASSPTGTSDYNEQFF. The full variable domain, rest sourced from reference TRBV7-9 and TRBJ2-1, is DTGVSQNPRHKITKRGQNVTFRCDPISEHNRLYWYRQTLGQGPEFLTYFQNEAQLEKSRLLSDRFSAERPKGSFSTLEIQRTEQGDSAMYLCASSPTGTSDYNEQFFGPGTRLTVL.

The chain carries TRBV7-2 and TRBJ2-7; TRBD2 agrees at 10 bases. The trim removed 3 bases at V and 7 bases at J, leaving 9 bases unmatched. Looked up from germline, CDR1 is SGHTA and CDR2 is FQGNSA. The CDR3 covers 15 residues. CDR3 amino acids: CASSFWASGGGEQYF. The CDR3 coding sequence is TGTGCCAGCAGCTTTTGGGCTAGCGGGGGCGGGGAGCAGTACTTC.

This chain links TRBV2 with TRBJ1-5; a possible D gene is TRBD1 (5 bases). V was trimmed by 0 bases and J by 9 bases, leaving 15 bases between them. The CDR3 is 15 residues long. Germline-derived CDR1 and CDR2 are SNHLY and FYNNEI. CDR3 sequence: CASSEAGQKEWPQHF. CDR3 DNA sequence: TGTGCCAGCAGTGAAGCGGGGCAGAAAGAGTGGCCCCAGCATTTT. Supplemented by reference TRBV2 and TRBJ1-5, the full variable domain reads EPEVTQTPSHQVTQMGQEVILRCVPISNHLYFYWYRQILGQKVEFLVSFYNNEISEKSEIFDDQFSVERPDGSNFTLKIRSTKLEDSAMYFCASSEAGQKEWPQHFGDGTRLSIL.

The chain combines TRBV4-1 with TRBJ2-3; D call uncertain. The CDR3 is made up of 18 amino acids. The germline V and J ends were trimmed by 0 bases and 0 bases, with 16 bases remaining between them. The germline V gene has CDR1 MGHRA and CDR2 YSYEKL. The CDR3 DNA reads TGCGCCAGCAGCCAAGATATGAGAAACCCCACTAGCACAGATACGCAGTATTTT. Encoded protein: CASSQDMRNPTSTDTQYF.

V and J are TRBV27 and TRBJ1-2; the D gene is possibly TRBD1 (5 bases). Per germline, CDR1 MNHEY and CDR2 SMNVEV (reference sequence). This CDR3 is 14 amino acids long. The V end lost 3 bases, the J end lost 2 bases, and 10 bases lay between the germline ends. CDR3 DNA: TGTGCCAGCAGTTTCCAGGGAAACAACTATGGCTACACCTTC. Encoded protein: CASSFQGNNYGYTF.

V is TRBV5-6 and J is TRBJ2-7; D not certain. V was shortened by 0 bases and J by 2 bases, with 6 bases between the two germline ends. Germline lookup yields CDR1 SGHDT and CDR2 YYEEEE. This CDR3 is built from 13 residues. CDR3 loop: CASSLGGTYEQYF. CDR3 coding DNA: TGTGCCAGCAGCTTGGGCGGCACCTACGAGCAGTACTTC.

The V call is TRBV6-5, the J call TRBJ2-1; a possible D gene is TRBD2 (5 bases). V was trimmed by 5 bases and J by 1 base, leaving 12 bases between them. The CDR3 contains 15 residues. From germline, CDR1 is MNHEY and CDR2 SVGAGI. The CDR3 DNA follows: TGTGCCAGCAGTCCAGGTGGGAGTTCCTACAATGAGCAGTTCTTC. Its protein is CASSPGGSSYNEQFF.

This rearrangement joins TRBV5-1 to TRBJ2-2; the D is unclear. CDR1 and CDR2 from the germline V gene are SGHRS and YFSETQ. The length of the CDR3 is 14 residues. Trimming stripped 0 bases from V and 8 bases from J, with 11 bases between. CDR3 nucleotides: TGCGCCAGCAGCTTGGAGACCGCGGCTGGGGAGCTGTTTTTT. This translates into CASSLETAAGELFF.

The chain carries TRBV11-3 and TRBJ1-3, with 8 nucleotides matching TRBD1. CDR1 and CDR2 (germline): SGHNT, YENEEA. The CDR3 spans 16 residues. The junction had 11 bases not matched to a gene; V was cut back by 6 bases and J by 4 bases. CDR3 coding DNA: TGTGCCAGCAGGGGGACAGGCGACAAGATCGGAAACACCATATATTTT. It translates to CASRGTGDKIGNTIYF.

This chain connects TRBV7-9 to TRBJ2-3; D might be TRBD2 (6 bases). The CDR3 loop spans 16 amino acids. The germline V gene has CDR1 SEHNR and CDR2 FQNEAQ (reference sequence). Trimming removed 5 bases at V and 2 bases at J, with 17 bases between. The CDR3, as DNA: TGTGCCAGCAGCGAGAGACTAGTTTCTTCCACAGATACGCAGTATTTT. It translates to CASSERLVSSTDTQYF.

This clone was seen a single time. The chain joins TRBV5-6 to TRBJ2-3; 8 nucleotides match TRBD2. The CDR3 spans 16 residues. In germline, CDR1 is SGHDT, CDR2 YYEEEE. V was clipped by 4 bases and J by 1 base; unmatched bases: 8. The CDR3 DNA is TGTGCCAGCAGCGCCCCCGGGACTAGAGGCACAGATACGCAGTATTTT. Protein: CASSAPGTRGTDTQYF.

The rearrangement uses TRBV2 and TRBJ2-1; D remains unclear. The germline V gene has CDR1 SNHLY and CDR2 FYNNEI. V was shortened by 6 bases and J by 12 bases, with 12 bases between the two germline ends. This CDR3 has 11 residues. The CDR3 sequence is CASRAEAVQFF. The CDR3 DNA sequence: TGTGCCAGCAGGGCCGAGGCAGTGCAGTTCTTC. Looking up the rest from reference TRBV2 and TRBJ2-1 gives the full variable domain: EPEVTQTPSHQVTQMGQEVILRCVPISNHLYFYWYRQILGQKVEFLVSFYNNEISEKSEIFDDQFSVERPDGSNFTLKIRSTKLEDSAMYFCASRAEAVQFFGPGTRLTVL.

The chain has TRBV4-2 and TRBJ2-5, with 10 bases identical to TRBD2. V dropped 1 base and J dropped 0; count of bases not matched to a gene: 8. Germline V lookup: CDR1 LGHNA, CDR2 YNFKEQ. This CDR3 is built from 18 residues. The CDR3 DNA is TGTGCCAGCAGCCAAGTGGCTAGCGGGGGCCATTACCAAGAGACCCAGTACTTC. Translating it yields CASSQVASGGHYQETQYF.

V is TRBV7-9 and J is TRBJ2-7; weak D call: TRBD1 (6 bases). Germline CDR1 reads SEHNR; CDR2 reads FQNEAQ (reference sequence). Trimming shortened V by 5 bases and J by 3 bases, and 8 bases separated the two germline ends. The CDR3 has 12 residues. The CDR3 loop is CASSPRGYEQYF. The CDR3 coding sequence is TGTGCCAGCAGCCCCAGGGGCTACGAGCAGTACTTC.

The CDR3 sequence: CASSYSAQQNYGYTF. The CDR3, as DNA: TGTGCCAGCAGTTACTCGGCACAGCAAAACTATGGCTACACCTTC. The V and J genes are TRBV6-6 and TRBJ1-2; D uncertain. The V and J ends lost 0 bases and 2 bases respectively, with 10 bases between them. This CDR3 has 15 residues. The germline CDR1 and CDR2 sequences are MNHNY and SVGAGI (reference sequence).

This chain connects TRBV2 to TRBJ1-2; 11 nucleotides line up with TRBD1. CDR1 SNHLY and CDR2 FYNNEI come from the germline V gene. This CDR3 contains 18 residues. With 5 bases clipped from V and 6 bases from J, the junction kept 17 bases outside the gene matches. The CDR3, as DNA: TGTGCCAGCAGTACCGGACAGGGGGCCCGTTTCCGCAATGATGGCTACACCTTC. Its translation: CASSTGQGARFRNDGYTF.

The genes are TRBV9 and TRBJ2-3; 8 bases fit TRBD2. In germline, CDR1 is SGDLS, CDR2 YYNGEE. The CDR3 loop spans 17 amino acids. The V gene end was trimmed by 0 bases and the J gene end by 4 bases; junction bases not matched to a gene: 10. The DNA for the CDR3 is TGTGCCAGCAGCGTAGACCCCTCAGGACTAGCTTCAGATACGCAGTATTTT. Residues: CASSVDPSGLASDTQYF.

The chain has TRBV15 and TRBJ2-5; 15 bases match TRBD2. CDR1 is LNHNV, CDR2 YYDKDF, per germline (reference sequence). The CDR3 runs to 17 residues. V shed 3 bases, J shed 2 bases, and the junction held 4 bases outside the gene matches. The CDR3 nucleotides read TGTGCCACCAGCAGCAGGACTAGCGGGGGGGAACAAGAGACCCAGTACTTC. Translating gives CATSSRTSGGEQETQYF.

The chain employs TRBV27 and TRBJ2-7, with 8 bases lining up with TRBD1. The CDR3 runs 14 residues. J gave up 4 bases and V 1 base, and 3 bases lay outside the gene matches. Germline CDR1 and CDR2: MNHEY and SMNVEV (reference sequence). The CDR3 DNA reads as TGTGCCAGCAGTTTATACAGGGGGGATTACGAGCAGTACTTC. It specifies CASSLYRGDYEQYF.

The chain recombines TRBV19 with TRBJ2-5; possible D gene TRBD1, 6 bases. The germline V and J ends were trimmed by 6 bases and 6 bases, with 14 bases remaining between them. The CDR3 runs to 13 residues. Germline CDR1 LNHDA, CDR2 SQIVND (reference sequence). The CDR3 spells CASSTGNVQTQYF. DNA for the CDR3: TGTGCCAGTAGCACAGGGAACGTTCAGACCCAGTACTTC.